The sequence of this T cell receptor (beta chain) was determined in a study of CD8 T cells in Susac syndrome. cDNA came from approximately 0.5 to 1 ug RNA primed by random hexamers. immunoSEQ multiplex PCR amplified TCR beta CDR3 across 54 Vbeta, 13 Jbeta. One entry per CDR3 protein, called by TCRdb with MiXCR from the immunoSEQ multiplex PCR reads. The sample includes 400,000 to 550,000 distinct CDR3 sequences, approximately 85% of them seen just once. Germline-derived CDR1 and CDR2 are SGHTA and FQGNSA. The CDR3 loop spans 15 amino acids. Between the trimmed V and J ends, which lost 1 base and 0 bases, there was a span of 9 bases. A single count supports this clonotype.

Source material: CD8+ T cells from PBMCs. The V call is TRBV7-2, the J call TRBJ1-1, with D unclear. The TCR comes from a human donor with multiple sclerosis. CDR3 protein: CASSLEVTVNTEAFF. The CDR3 coding sequence is TGTGCCAGCAGCTTAGAGGTTACGGTGAACACTGAAGCTTTCTTT.